The sequence of this TCR beta chain was determined in a study of response to subunit inactivated influenza vaccine. General observations from the study: After each seasonal influenza vaccination, few new T cells are recruited, the authors suggested.

As for this clonotype: Its matching antigen is unknown.

The germline gives CDR1 MNHNS, CDR2 SASEGT. CDR3 length: 13 amino acids. Trimming shortened V by 8 bases and J by 5 bases, and 15 bases separated the two germline ends. TCRdb itself ran the RT-PCR reads through MiXCR, one entry per CDR3 protein. Among more than 450,000 distinct CDR3 sequences listed, 10% to 12% were seen once. Another study also made use of these data, one on T cells expressing NK-cell markers. From that second work: The cDNA for TCR beta came from 5'RACE template switching with UMIs. NKG2C+ dominant clonotype frequencies in about six donors were about 1.0-7.0% of CD8+ T cells.

Material: PBMCs from blood, obtained on the day of vaccination. This sequence originates from a man aged 45 to 65 who received an inactivated influenza vaccine. The rearrangement uses TRBV6-1 and TRBJ2-5; D perhaps matches TRBD2 (7 bases). In DNA, the CDR3 is TGTGCCAGCCCCAAGGGGGGGGCGGAGACCCAGTACTTC. This sequence encodes CASPKGGAETQYF.